One and the same sample provided the 24 T cell receptor beta chains below, sequenced in a study of neoadjuvant nivolumab and ipilimumab in lung cancer. The repertoire was sequenced with immunoSEQ multiplex PCR; TCRdb's copy has only in-frame clones and lacks some. The sample lists about 28,000 clones, more than 75% occurring once. This material consisted of tumor tissue, taken after neoadjuvant nivolumab, alone or with ipilimumab, at or shortly before surgery. The receptors were sampled from an adult with non-small cell lung cancer.

The sample holds one count of this clone. This sequence joins TRBV7-9 and TRBJ2-1; D possibly matches TRBD1 or TRBD2 (5 bases each). CDR3 length: 15 amino acids. Germline values: CDR1 SEHNR, CDR2 FQNEAQ (reference sequence). V lost 6 bases, J lost 9 bases, and 21 bases lay in between. The chain's CDR3 is CASSFPPGPFFEQFF. The CDR3 DNA reads as TGTGCCAGCAGTTTTCCTCCGGGGCCCTTTTTTGAGCAGTTCTTC.

This chain uses TRBV28 with TRBJ1-6, with 7 bases identical to TRBD1. The trim removed 4 bases at V and 14 bases at J, leaving 5 bases unmatched. This CDR3 is 12 amino acids long. Germline V gives CDR1 MDHEN, CDR2 SYDVKM. DNA for the CDR3: TGTGCCAGCAGTTACCGACAGGGAACCCTCCACTTT. It is translated as CASSYRQGTLHF.

This clone was recorded only once. The chain combines TRBV6-1 with TRBJ2-3; D remains unclear. The germline gives CDR1 MNHNS, CDR2 SASEGT. The V end lost 11 bases, the J end lost 2 bases, and 11 bases lay between the germline ends. The CDR3 sequence is 12 residues long. The CDR3 loop is CAARRDTDTQYF. For the CDR3, the DNA is TGTGCCGCGCGAAGGGACACAGATACGCAGTATTTT.

The chain uses TRBV18 and TRBJ1-2, with 8 bases lining up with TRBD1. Losses at the gene ends were 2 bases for V and 4 bases for J; bases not matched to a gene: 9. Germline V lookup: CDR1 KGHSH, CDR2 LQKENI. This CDR3 region has 16 residues. CDR3 bases: TGTGCCAGCTCACCAGCAGGACAGGGACTCGGCTATGGCTACACCTTC. This sequence encodes CASSPAGQGLGYGYTF.

This rearrangement joins TRBV10-3 to TRBJ2-2; possibly TRBD1 for D (5 bases). Trimming took off 4 bases at V and 1 base at J, with 7 bases between the two ends. This CDR3 has 14 residues. Per germline, CDR1 ENHRY and CDR2 SYGVKD. Here the CDR3 DNA reads TGTGCCATCAGTGGGCAGGGGAACACCGGGGAGCTGTTTTTT. It codes for CAISGQGNTGELFF.

This chain joins TRBV12-5 and TRBJ2-5; 7 nucleotides match TRBD1. Germline V gives CDR1 LGHNT, CDR2 FRNRAP. This CDR3 contains 15 residues. Losses at the gene ends were 1 base for V and 2 bases for J; bases not matched to a gene: 4. CDR3 nucleotide sequence: TGTGCTAGTGGTTTGGGACAGGGCCCTCAAGAGACCCAGTACTTC. This gives the protein CASGLGQGPQETQYF.

This clone was counted once. The chain recombines TRBV14 with TRBJ2-7; D is possibly TRBD1 (6 bases). V lost 4 bases to trimming and J lost 1 base, with 8 bases between them. The germline V gene encodes CDR1 SGHDN and CDR2 FVKESK. The CDR3 is 13 amino acids. CDR3 DNA sequence: TGTGCCAGCAGCCGGACAGTATCCTACGAGCAGTACTTC. Translation gives CASSRTVSYEQYF.

This clone qualifies as medium-sized. This CDR3 reads CASKARAVYGYTF. CDR3 nucleotides: TGTGCCAGCAAGGCCAGGGCAGTCTATGGCTACACCTTC. The chain is built from TRBV13 and TRBJ1-2; D is possibly TRBD1 (5 bases). CDR1 and CDR2 (germline): PRHDT, FYEKMQ (reference sequence). V shed 7 bases and J shed 4 bases, with 13 bases lying between them. The CDR3 has 13 amino acids.

J is TRBJ1-5 and V is TRBV10-2, with D possibly TRBD1 on 5 matching bases. CDR1 is WSHSY, CDR2 SAAADI, per germline. Trimming took 4 bases from V and 6 from J, leaving 13 bases between them. The CDR3 is made up of 14 amino acids. CDR3 in amino acids: CASSASDIIQPQHF. The CDR3 nucleotides are TGCGCCAGCAGTGCCTCGGACATCATTCAGCCCCAGCATTTT.

The rearrangement uses TRBV4-3 and TRBJ2-3, with 8 bases that match TRBD1. The V and J ends lost 4 bases and 1 base, in that order; junction bases with no gene match: 1. Germline CDR1 reads LGHNA; CDR2 reads YSLEER. This CDR3 is built from 14 residues. The CDR3 region has the DNA TGCGCCAGCAGCCTACAGGGGGGCACAGATACGCAGTATTTT. Amino acids: CASSLQGGTDTQYF.

The rearrangement links TRBV5-1 to TRBJ2-1; TRBD2 matches 14 bases. J lost 7 bases, V lost 4 bases, and 10 bases had no gene match. The CDR3 spans 17 residues. Germline CDR1 and CDR2: SGHRS and YFSETQ. CDR3 loop: CASSPGLAGGRDNEQFF. Written as DNA, the CDR3 is TGCGCCAGCAGCCCCGGACTAGCGGGGGGCCGGGATAATGAGCAGTTCTTC.

The V and J genes are TRBV6-6 and TRBJ1-6; D is unclear. Germline V CDR1 and CDR2: MNHNY, SVGAGI (reference sequence). Trimming took 4 bases from V and 7 from J, leaving 8 bases between them. The CDR3 is made up of 13 amino acids. This chain's CDR3 is CASSSPENSPLHF. As DNA, the CDR3 is TGTGCCAGCAGTTCTCCCGAAAATTCACCCCTCCACTTT.

This clone appeared once. This chain links TRBV9 with TRBJ2-3; TRBD2 aligns across 7 bases. The CDR3 has 18 residues. The germline CDR1 and CDR2 sequences are SGDLS and YYNGEE. Germline trimming cut 4 bases from V and 0 bases from J; bases unmatched to any gene: 14. CDR3 bases: TGTGCCAGCAGCCCAAACCCCGGCTCGCGGGAGAGCACAGATACGCAGTATTTT. It is translated as CASSPNPGSRESTDTQYF.

J is TRBJ2-6 and V is TRBV5-1; D is undetermined. Looked up from germline, CDR1 is SGHRS and CDR2 is YFSETQ. V was shortened by 4 bases and J by 0 bases, with 11 bases between the two germline ends. The CDR3 is 16 residues long. CDR3 coding DNA: TGCGCCAGCAGCCCATTTCCAGGCTCTGGGGCCAACGTCCTGACTTTC. Its translation: CASSPFPGSGANVLTF.

The chain carries TRBV2 and TRBJ1-6, with D unresolved. CDR1 and CDR2 from the germline V gene are SNHLY and FYNNEI. V was clipped by 5 bases and J by 5 bases, with 10 bases between them. The CDR3 length is 14 residues. CDR3 protein: CASSSVGDNSPLHF. The CDR3 bases are TGTGCCAGCAGTTCCGTCGGCGATAATTCACCCCTCCACTTT. Supplemented by reference TRBV2 and TRBJ1-6, the full variable domain reads EPEVTQTPSHQVTQMGQEVILRCVPISNHLYFYWYRQILGQKVEFLVSFYNNEISEKSEIFDDQFSVERPDGSNFTLKIRSTKLEDSAMYFCASSSVGDNSPLHFGNGTRLTVT.

V gene TRBV14 combines with J gene TRBJ2-3; D could derive from TRBD1 or TRBD2 (5 bases each). The CDR3 runs to 14 residues. Germline CDR1 is SGHDN and CDR2 is FVKESK. Trimming cost V 5 bases and J 3 bases, with 12 bases left between them. DNA for the CDR3: TGTGCCAGCAGCTCCCGGTGGGGGACAGATACGCAGTATTTT. Amino acid sequence: CASSSRWGTDTQYF.

The DNA of the CDR3 is TGTGCCAGCAGCTCGGGCCTCTTGAACACTGAAGCTTTCTTT. It yields the protein CASSSGLLNTEAFF. The chain couples TRBV7-9 to TRBJ1-1; D remains unclear. Germline loops: CDR1 SEHNR, CDR2 FQNEAQ (reference sequence). V lost 4 bases and J lost 0, with 9 bases in between. This CDR3 has 14 amino acids.

The chain joins TRBV2 to TRBJ2-1; D remains ambiguous. The CDR3 totals 12 residues. The germline V and J ends were trimmed by 3 bases and 6 bases, with 6 bases remaining between them. Germline V gives CDR1 SNHLY, CDR2 FYNNEI. CDR3 nucleotide sequence: TGTGCCAGCAGTGAGGCCTTCAATGAGCAGTTCTTC. As protein: CASSEAFNEQFF.

This clone came up a few times. The J gene is TRBJ1-1, the V gene TRBV5-4, with D perhaps matching TRBD1 (6 bases). CDR3 size: 13 residues. V was shortened by 2 bases and J by 4 bases, with 9 bases between the two germline ends. Germline loops: CDR1 SGHNT, CDR2 YYREEE (reference sequence). The CDR3 loop reads CASSFMGATEAFF. CDR3 sequence (DNA): TGTGCCAGCAGCTTTATGGGGGCCACTGAAGCTTTCTTT.

The chain uses TRBV5-8 and TRBJ1-5; TRBD1 matches 11 bases. This CDR3 has 15 amino acids. Trimming at V came to 4 bases and at J to 6 bases, leaving 6 bases not matched to a gene. Germline CDR1 and CDR2: SGHTS and YDEGEE. The CDR3: CASSRTGGAGQPQHF. The CDR3, as DNA: TGTGCCAGCAGCAGGACAGGGGGCGCGGGTCAGCCCCAGCATTTT.

In this sample, this clone turned up a few times. The V and J genes are TRBV5-1 and TRBJ1-1; TRBD1 agrees at 8 bases. Losses at the gene ends were 0 bases for V and 0 bases for J; bases not matched to a gene: 10. The germline gives CDR1 SGHRS, CDR2 YFSETQ. The CDR3 extends over 18 amino acids. In nucleotides, the CDR3 is TGCGCCAGCAGCTTGGAATCCTTCACAGGGGGAGTGAACACTGAAGCTTTCTTT. It is translated as CASSLESFTGGVNTEAFF.

This clone was recorded once. The chain uses TRBV4-2 and TRBJ1-4, with 7 bases fitting TRBD1. V lost 4 bases to trimming and J lost 8 bases; unmatched junction nucleotides: 10. This CDR3 has 15 residues. Germline CDR1 LGHNA, CDR2 YNFKEQ. The CDR3 region has the DNA TGTGCCAGCAGCCGTAAGACAGGGTGGGACGAAAAACTGTTTTTT. This sequence encodes CASSRKTGWDEKLFF.

This clone ranks as medium-sized. CDR3 residues: CASSPATGEGEKLFF. In DNA, the CDR3 is TGTGCCAGCAGCCCCGCGACAGGGGAGGGGGAAAAACTGTTTTTT. The V call is TRBV27, the J call TRBJ1-4, with 8 nucleotides matching TRBD1. V lost 6 bases and J lost 8; bases outside the gene matches: 11. Germline loops: CDR1 MNHEY, CDR2 SMNVEV (reference sequence). This CDR3 spans 15 amino acids.

This CDR3 reads CASSDIGTQFF. CDR3 DNA: TGTGCCAGCAGTGATATAGGTACCCAGTTCTTC. The chain carries TRBV25-1 and TRBJ2-1; no reliable D call. The germline V gene encodes CDR1 MGHDK and CDR2 SYGVNS. The CDR3 has 11 residues. V gave up 3 bases and J gave up 13 bases, with 10 bases separating them.